A single sample is the source of the 18 T cell receptor beta chains below, sequenced in a study of CD8 T cells in Susac syndrome. The authors reverse transcribed roughly 0.5 to 1 ug RNA with random hexamers. TCRdb re-derived calls from the immunoSEQ multiplex PCR reads in MiXCR, one entry per CDR3 protein. The sample contains some 150,000 distinct CDR3 sequences, nearly 97% of which appear only once. The sequenced sample was CD8+ T cells from PBMCs. The receptors here all came from a human donor with multiple sclerosis.

V and J are TRBV27 and TRBJ1-2, with a tentative D call TRBD1 (6 bases). The V gene's germline CDR1 is MNHEY and CDR2 SMNVEV (reference sequence). The CDR3 length is 13 residues. Trimming took 3 bases from V and 8 from J, leaving 13 bases between them. CDR3 DNA: TGTGCCAGCAGTTTTTCGCAGGGGTCCGGCTACACCTTC. Protein: CASSFSQGSGYTF.

The V call is TRBV15, the J call TRBJ1-5, with D possibly TRBD1 on 6 matching bases. The CDR3 spans 16 residues. V was clipped by 1 base and J by 11 bases, with 21 bases between them. CDR1 is LNHNV and CDR2 is YYDKDF in the germline V gene (reference sequence). The CDR3 loop reads CATSRARRTSQGTQHF. The CDR3 bases are TGTGCCACCAGCAGAGCTAGACGTACCTCCCAGGGGACCCAGCATTTT.

This clonotype was seen just once. The chain couples TRBV5-6 to TRBJ1-2; D is perhaps TRBD1 (5 bases). Germline V gene sequence: CDR1 SGHDT, CDR2 YYEEEE. The V gene lost 4 bases and the J gene lost 6 bases, with 16 bases spanning the gap. This CDR3 has 14 amino acids. The CDR3 loop is CASSGDSRRDGYTF. In DNA form, the CDR3 reads TGTGCCAGCAGCGGGGACTCCCGTCGGGATGGCTACACCTTC. The whole variable domain, filled in from reference TRBV5-6 and TRBJ1-2, reads DAGVTQSPTHLIKTRGQQVTLRCSPKSGHDTVSWYQQALGQGPQFIFQYYEEEERQRGNFPDRFSGHQFPNYSSELNVNALLLGDSALYLCASSGDSRRDGYTFGSGTRLTVV.

V and J are TRBV27 and TRBJ1-2; the D gene is possibly TRBD1 (5 bases). This CDR3 spans 14 amino acids. V was cut by 4 bases and J by 4 bases, with 13 bases left in between. Germline V lookup: CDR1 MNHEY, CDR2 SMNVEV (reference sequence). The CDR3 reads CASSSGPQTYGYTF. The CDR3 DNA is TGTGCCAGCAGTTCGGGACCTCAAACCTATGGCTACACCTTC.

V is TRBV7-9 and J is TRBJ2-3; no reliable D call. V gave up 7 bases and J gave up 2 bases, with 10 bases separating them. This CDR3 is built from 13 residues. CDR1 SEHNR and CDR2 FQNEAQ come from the germline V gene (reference sequence). CDR3 amino acids: CASKRGTTDTQYF. For the CDR3, the DNA is TGTGCCAGCAAACGTGGAACCACAGATACGCAGTATTTT.

The chain carries TRBV7-2 and TRBJ2-2; D perhaps matches TRBD1 (6 bases). There are 16 residues in the CDR3. CDR1 and CDR2 (germline): SGHTA, FQGNSA. V gave up 5 bases and J gave up 5 bases, with 18 bases separating them. For the CDR3, the DNA is TGTGCCAGCAGCCCGGTCGAGACAGGACGTACCGGGGAGCTGTTTTTT. This translates into CASSPVETGRTGELFF.

The V and J genes are TRBV25-1 and TRBJ2-2, with D maybe TRBD2 (5 bases). Trimming removed 7 bases at V and 5 bases at J, with 14 bases between. Germline assignment: CDR1 MGHDK and CDR2 SYGVNS. CDR3 length: 14 residues. CDR3 residues: CASTEGYGTGELFF. The CDR3 nucleotides are TGTGCCAGCACCGAGGGTTATGGAACCGGGGAGCTGTTTTTT.

The chain links TRBV6-2 or TRBV6-3 to TRBJ2-7, with 11 nucleotides matching TRBD2. From germline, CDR1 is MNHEY and CDR2 SVGEGT. V gave up 6 bases and J gave up 1 base; unmatched junction bases: 11. The CDR3 contains 17 residues. This CDR3 reads CASSPGLAALGSYEQYF. In DNA, the CDR3 is TGTGCCAGCAGCCCGGGACTAGCGGCCCTGGGGTCCTACGAGCAGTACTTC.

This clonotype was detected once. J is TRBJ1-2 and V is TRBV20-1; weak D call: TRBD1 (6 bases). V was clipped by 5 bases and J by 8 bases, with 33 bases between them. Germline CDR1 reads DFQATT; CDR2 reads SNEGSKA (reference sequence). CDR3 length: 18 residues. Here the CDR3 reads CSAQAPLSRGGWGEGYTF. CDR3 sequence (DNA): TGCAGTGCTCAGGCCCCCCTTTCGCGGGGGGGCTGGGGCGAGGGCTACACCTTC.

The chain uses TRBV2 and TRBJ1-5, with a weak D call TRBD1 (5 bases). This CDR3 spans 15 amino acids. Germline V gives CDR1 SNHLY, CDR2 FYNNEI. V lost 4 bases and J lost 6, with 16 bases in between. CDR3 bases: TGTGCCAGCAGTGTCGATCAGGGAGTAGGTCAGCCCCAGCATTTT. The encoded protein is CASSVDQGVGQPQHF. Full variable domain (rest looked up from reference TRBV2 and TRBJ1-5): EPEVTQTPSHQVTQMGQEVILRCVPISNHLYFYWYRQILGQKVEFLVSFYNNEISEKSEIFDDQFSVERPDGSNFTLKIRSTKLEDSAMYFCASSVDQGVGQPQHFGDGTRLSIL.

The chain recombines TRBV5-1 with TRBJ2-1, with D maybe TRBD1 (5 bases). CDR3 length equals 16 residues. Per germline, CDR1 SGHRS and CDR2 YFSETQ. Trimming removed 0 bases from V and 2 bases from J, with 12 bases in between. DNA of the CDR3: TGCGCCAGCAGCTTGGTAGGGGAAGGACCCTACAATGAGCAGTTCTTC. It yields the protein CASSLVGEGPYNEQFF. Full variable domain (remainder filled in from reference TRBV5-1 and TRBJ2-1): KAGVTQTPRYLIKTRGQQVTLSCSPISGHRSVSWYQQTPGQGLQFLFEYFSETQRNKGNFPGRFSGRQFSNSRSEMNVSTLELGDSALYLCASSLVGEGPYNEQFFGPGTRLTVL.

Of note for this clonotype: This likely comes from a read error, as the CDR3 has no conserved phenylalanine or tryptophan at its end. The J gene is TRBJ2-5, the V gene TRBV7-3; 8 bases fit TRBD2. The CDR3 consists of 18 residues. Germline V lookup: CDR1 SGHTA, CDR2 FQGTGA. Losses at the gene ends were 1 base for V and 3 bases for J; bases not matched to a gene: 13. CDR3 amino acids: CASSLNPPTGGPEETQYL. In DNA, the CDR3 is TGTGCCAGCAGCTTAAACCCCCCCACGGGGGGGCCAGAAGAGACCCAGTACCTC.

V is TRBV30 and J is TRBJ1-2; D is unresolved. Germline CDR1 GTSNPN, CDR2 SVGIG (reference sequence). The CDR3 sequence is 12 residues long. The V end lost 4 bases, the J end lost 5 bases, and 11 bases lay between the germline ends. The CDR3 sequence is CAWTLGGYGYTF. The CDR3, as DNA: TGTGCCTGGACCCTGGGAGGTTATGGCTACACCTTC.

The chain joins TRBV15 to TRBJ2-1, with 7 bases identical to TRBD1. The CDR3 loop spans 16 amino acids. The germline gives CDR1 LNHNV, CDR2 YYDKDF (reference sequence). J gave up 4 bases and V 5 bases, and 11 bases lay outside the gene matches. The CDR3 coding sequence is TGTGCCACCAGCGGAGCGAGAGGGGGCGGATACAATGAGCAGTTCTTC. It codes for CATSGARGGGYNEQFF.

V is TRBV14 and J is TRBJ2-1, with a weak D call TRBD2 (5 bases). Germline CDR1 reads SGHDN; CDR2 reads FVKESK. CDR3 size: 15 residues. Trimming stripped 4 bases from V and 12 bases from J, with 22 bases between. The CDR3 region has the DNA TGTGCCAGCAGCCCCCCACAAACCGGGGTCTCAGGGCAGTTCTTC. Translating it yields CASSPPQTGVSGQFF.

This CDR3 reads CSVPPGVTDTQYF. DNA of the CDR3: TGCAGCGTTCCACCCGGGGTAACAGATACGCAGTATTTT. J is TRBJ2-3 and V is TRBV29-1; TRBD2 might be the D (5 bases). The V and J ends lost 5 bases and 3 bases respectively, with 12 bases between them. The CDR3 totals 13 residues. CDR1 and CDR2 from the germline V gene are SQVTM and ANQGSEA.

This chain links TRBV20-1 with TRBJ2-1, with D perhaps assigned TRBD1 or TRBD2 (5 bases each). Trimming removed 3 bases from V and 3 bases from J, with 12 bases in between. The CDR3 is made up of 14 amino acids. From germline, CDR1 is DFQATT and CDR2 SNEGSKA (reference sequence). The CDR3 is CSASDGTVYNEQFF. For the CDR3, the DNA is TGCAGTGCTAGTGACGGGACGGTCTACAATGAGCAGTTCTTC.

This chain uses TRBV30 with TRBJ1-1; D is unclear. Trimming removed 8 bases from V and 4 bases from J, with 11 bases in between. The CDR3 length is 11 residues. Germline CDR1 is GTSNPN and CDR2 is SVGIG (reference sequence). The DNA of the CDR3 is TGTGCCCTGGAGTGGACCACTGAAGCTTTCTTT. This encodes CALEWTTEAFF.